The clone carrying this TCR beta chain was detected only a few times. Its antigen is undetermined. The data are from a study of response to subunit inactivated influenza vaccine. Broader study findings: Authors suggested few new T cells are recruited by each seasonal influenza vaccination.

Each CDR3 protein is one row after TCRdb ran MiXCR on the RT-PCR reads. The table shows around 320,000 distinct CDR3 sequences, with approximately 21% occurring only once. Germline CDR1 reads GTSNPN; CDR2 reads SVGIG (reference sequence). V lost 2 bases to trimming and J lost 7 bases, with 17 bases between them. The CDR3 consists of 14 residues. The input for sequencing was PBMCs from blood, taken less than 22 months after vaccination. The chain links TRBV30 to TRBJ1-2; D is undetermined. The receptor's source is a man aged 50-75 years who received an inactivated influenza vaccine. For the CDR3, the DNA is TGTGCCTGGAGTTTAAGGGCGGCGGCGACTGGCTACACCTTC. This encodes CAWSLRAAATGYTF.